The T cell receptor (beta chain) under discussion was sequenced for a study of blood T cell repertoires in COVID-19. TCRdb's table, derived via immunoSEQ multiplex PCR, lists solely in-frame clones and lacks some. The sample contains 200,000 to 250,000 clones, approximately 83% of which appear only once. Germline V gene data show CDR1 as MNHEY and CDR2 as SVGAGI. Trimming cost V 6 bases and J 2 bases, with 8 bases left between them. The CDR3 runs to 13 residues. The sequenced sample consisted of PBMCs or T cells enriched from blood (not recorded which). The chain uses TRBV6-5 and TRBJ1-5; D is undetermined. The origin of this receptor is a woman in her sixties or seventies who had recovered from COVID-19. The CDR3 nucleotides are TGTGCCAGCAGGTCGCAGGGCAATCAGCCCCAGCATTTT. It translates to CASRSQGNQPQHF.